The entry that follows covers one TCR beta chain sequence. Generated by immunoSEQ multiplex PCR, the TCRdb table keeps only in-frame clones and is missing some. The sample holds tens of thousands of clones, over 80% seen once. Trimming took off 5 bases at V and 3 bases at J, with 9 bases between the two ends. The germline CDR1 and CDR2 sequences are SGHNT and YYREEE (reference sequence). The CDR3 contains 13 residues. These data come from a study of OX40 agonist ivuxolimab in advanced cancers. Across the whole study: Patients were given ivuxolimab, an antibody that agonizes OX40 (CD134).

The sequence was obtained from an adult with an advanced solid tumor such as melanoma, head and neck, liver or kidney cancer. This sample comprised CD4+ or CD8+ T cells sorted from blood, obtained in a trial of the OX40 agonist ivuxolimab. V usage is TRBV5-4 and J usage is TRBJ2-1; TRBD2 might be the D (5 bases). CDR3 sequence reads: CASRRAGYNEQFF. The CDR3 DNA sequence: TGTGCCAGCAGGAGGGCCGGCTACAATGAGCAGTTCTTC.